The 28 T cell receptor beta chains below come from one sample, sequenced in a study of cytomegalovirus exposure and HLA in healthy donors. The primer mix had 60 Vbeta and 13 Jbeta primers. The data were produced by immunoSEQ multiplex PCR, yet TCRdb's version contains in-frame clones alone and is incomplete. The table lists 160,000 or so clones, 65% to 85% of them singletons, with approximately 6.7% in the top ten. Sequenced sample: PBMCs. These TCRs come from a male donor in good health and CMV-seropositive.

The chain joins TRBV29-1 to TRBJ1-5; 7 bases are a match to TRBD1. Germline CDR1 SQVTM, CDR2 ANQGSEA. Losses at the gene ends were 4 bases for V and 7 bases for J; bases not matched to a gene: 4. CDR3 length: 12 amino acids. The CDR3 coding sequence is TGCAGCGTTGTAGGGGGCGGGCAGCCCCAGCATTTT. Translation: CSVVGGGQPQHF.

CDR3 region: CASSIFTNYGYTF. DNA for the CDR3: TGTGCCAGTAGTATATTTACTAACTATGGCTACACCTTC. This sequence joins TRBV19 and TRBJ1-2, with unresolved D. This CDR3 contains 13 residues. The germline V gene has CDR1 LNHDA and CDR2 SQIVND (reference sequence). Trimming removed 2 bases at V and 0 bases at J, with 4 bases between.

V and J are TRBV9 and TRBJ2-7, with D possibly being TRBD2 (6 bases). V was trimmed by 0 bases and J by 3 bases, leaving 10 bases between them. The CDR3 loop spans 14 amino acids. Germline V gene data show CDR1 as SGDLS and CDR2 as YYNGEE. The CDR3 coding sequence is TGTGCCAGCAGCGTAGATGGGGGAGGCTACGAGCAGTACTTC. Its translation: CASSVDGGGYEQYF.

The CDR3 DNA sequence: TGTGCCTGGAGTGGATCCAGCGGGAGGGCCAGAAACGAGCAGTTCTTC. It codes for CAWSGSSGRARNEQFF. The J gene is TRBJ2-1, the V gene TRBV30, with 10 bases lining up with TRBD2. The CDR3 spans 16 residues. V trimming: 1 base; J trimming: 10 bases; junction bases outside the gene matches: 13. The V gene's germline CDR1 is GTSNPN and CDR2 SVGIG (reference sequence).

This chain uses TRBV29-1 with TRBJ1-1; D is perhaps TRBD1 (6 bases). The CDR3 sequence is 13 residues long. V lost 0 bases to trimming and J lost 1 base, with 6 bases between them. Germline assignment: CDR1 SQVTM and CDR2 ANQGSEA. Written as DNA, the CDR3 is TGCAGCGTTGAAGAGACAGGGAACACTGAAGCTTTCTTT. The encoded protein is CSVEETGNTEAFF.

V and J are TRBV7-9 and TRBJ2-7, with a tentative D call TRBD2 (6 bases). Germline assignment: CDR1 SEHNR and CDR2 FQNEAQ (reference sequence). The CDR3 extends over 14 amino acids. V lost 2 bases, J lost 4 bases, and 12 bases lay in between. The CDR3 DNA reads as TGTGCCAGCAGCTTAAGGGAGGCCGGGTACGAGCAGTACTTC. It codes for CASSLREAGYEQYF.

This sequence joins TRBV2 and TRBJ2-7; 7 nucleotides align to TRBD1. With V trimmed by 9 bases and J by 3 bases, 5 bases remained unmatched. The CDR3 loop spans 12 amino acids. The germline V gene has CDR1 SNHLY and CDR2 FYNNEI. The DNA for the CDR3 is TGTGCCAGAGGGACAGTTTACTACGAGCAGTACTTC. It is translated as CARGTVYYEQYF.

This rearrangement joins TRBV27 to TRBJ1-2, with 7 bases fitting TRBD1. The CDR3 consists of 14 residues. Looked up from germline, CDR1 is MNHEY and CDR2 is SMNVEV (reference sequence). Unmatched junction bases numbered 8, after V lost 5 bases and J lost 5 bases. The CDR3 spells CASSRQGLDYGYTF. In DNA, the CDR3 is TGTGCCAGCAGTAGACAGGGTTTAGATTATGGCTACACCTTC.

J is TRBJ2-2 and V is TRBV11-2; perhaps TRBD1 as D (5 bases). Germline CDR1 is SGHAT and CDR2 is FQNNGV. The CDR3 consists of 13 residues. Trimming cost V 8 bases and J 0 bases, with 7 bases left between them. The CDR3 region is CASGATNTGELFF. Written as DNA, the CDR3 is TGTGCCAGCGGGGCTACGAACACCGGGGAGCTGTTTTTT.

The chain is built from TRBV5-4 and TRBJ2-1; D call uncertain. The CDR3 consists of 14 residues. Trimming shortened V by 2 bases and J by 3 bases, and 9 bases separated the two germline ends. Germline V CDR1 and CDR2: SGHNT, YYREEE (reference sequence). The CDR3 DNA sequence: TGTGCCAGCAGCTTCCGGGTTAGCTACAATGAGCAGTTCTTC. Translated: CASSFRVSYNEQFF.

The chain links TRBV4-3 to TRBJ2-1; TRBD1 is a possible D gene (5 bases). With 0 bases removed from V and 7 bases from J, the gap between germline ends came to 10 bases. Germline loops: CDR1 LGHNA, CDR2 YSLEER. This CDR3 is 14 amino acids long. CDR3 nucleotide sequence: TGCGCCAGCAGCCAAGAGGGGCTGGGGAATGAGCAGTTCTTC. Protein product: CASSQEGLGNEQFF.

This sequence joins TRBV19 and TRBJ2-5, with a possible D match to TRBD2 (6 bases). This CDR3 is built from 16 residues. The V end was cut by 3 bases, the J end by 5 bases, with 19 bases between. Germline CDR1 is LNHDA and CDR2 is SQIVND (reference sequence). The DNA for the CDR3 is TGTGCCAGTAGTATTTATGGAGGGGTGGTCCAGGAGACCCAGTACTTC. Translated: CASSIYGGVVQETQYF.

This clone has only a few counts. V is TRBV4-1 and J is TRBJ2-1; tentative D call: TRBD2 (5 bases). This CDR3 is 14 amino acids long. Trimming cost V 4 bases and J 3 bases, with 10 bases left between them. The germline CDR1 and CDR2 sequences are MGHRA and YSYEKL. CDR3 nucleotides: TGCGCCAGCAGCCCCGGACTTGACTACAATGAGCAGTTCTTC. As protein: CASSPGLDYNEQFF.

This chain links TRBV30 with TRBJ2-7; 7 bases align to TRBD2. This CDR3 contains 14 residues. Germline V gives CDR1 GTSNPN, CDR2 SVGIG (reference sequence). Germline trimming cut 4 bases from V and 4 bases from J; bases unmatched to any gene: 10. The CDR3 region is CAWMAPGLPYEQYF. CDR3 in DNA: TGTGCCTGGATGGCGCCGGGACTACCTTACGAGCAGTACTTC.

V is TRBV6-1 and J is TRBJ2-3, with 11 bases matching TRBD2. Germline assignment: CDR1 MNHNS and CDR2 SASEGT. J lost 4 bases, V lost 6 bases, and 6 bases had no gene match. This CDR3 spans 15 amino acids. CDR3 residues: CASRGLAVLADTQYF. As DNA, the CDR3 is TGTGCCAGCAGGGGACTAGCGGTCCTCGCAGATACGCAGTATTTT.

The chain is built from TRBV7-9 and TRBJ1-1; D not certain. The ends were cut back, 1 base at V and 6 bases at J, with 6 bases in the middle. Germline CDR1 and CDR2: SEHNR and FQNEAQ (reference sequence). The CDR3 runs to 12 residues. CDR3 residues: CASSLESPEAFF. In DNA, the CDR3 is TGTGCCAGCAGCTTAGAGAGCCCTGAAGCTTTCTTT.

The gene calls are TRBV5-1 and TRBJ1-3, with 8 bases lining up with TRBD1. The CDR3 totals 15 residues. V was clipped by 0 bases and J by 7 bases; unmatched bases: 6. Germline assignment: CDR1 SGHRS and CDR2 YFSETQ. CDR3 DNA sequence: TGCGCCAGCAGCTTGGAGAGTCGGACAGGGAACACCATATATTTT. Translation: CASSLESRTGNTIYF.

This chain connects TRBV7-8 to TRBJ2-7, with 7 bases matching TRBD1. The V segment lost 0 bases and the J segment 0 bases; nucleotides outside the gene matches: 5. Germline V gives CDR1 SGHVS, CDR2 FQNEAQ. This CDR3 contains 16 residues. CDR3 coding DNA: TGTGCCAGCAGCTTAGCGAGGGGGCTGAGCTCCTACGAGCAGTACTTC. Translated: CASSLARGLSSYEQYF. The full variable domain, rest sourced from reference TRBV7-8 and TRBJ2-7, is GAGVSQSPRYKVAKRGQDVALRCDPISGHVSLFWYQQALGQGPEFLTYFQNEAQLDKSGLPSDRFFAERPEGSVSTLKIQRTQQEDSAVYLCASSLARGLSSYEQYFGPGTRLTVT.

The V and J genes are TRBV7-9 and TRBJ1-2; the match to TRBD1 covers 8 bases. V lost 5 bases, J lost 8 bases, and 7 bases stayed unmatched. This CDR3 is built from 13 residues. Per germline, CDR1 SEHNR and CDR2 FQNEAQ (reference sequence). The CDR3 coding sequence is TGTGCCAGCAGCACGACAGGGGAAGCCGGCTACACCTTC. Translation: CASSTTGEAGYTF.

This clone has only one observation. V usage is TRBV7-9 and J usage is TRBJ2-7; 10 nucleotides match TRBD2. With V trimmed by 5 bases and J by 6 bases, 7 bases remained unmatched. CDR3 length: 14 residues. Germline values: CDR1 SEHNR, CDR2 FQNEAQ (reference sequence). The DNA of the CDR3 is TGTGCCAGCAGCCCGGGACTAGCGCGATTCGAGCAGTACTTC. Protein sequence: CASSPGLARFEQYF.

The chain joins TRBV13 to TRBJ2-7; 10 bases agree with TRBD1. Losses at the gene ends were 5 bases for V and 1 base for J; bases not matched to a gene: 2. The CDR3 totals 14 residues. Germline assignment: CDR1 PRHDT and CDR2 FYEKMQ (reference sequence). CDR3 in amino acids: CASSPDRGSYEQYF. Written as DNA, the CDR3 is TGTGCCAGCAGCCCGGACAGGGGGTCCTACGAGCAGTACTTC.

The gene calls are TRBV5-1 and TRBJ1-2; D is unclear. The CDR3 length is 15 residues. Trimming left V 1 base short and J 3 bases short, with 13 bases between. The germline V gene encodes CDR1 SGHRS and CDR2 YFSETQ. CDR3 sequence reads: CASSLSRGSYYGYTF. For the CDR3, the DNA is TGCGCCAGCAGCTTGTCCCGAGGGAGCTACTATGGCTACACCTTC.

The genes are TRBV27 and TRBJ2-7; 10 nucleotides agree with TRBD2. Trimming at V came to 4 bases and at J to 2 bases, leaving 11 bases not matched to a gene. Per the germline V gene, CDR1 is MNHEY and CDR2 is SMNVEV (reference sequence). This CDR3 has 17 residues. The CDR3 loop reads CASSSKGLAYPPYEQYF. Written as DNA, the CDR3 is TGTGCCAGCAGTTCCAAGGGACTAGCGTACCCTCCCTACGAGCAGTACTTC.

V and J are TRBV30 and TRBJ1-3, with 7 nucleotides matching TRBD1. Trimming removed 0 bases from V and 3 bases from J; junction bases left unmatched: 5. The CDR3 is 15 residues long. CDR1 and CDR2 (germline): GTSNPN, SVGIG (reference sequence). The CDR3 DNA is TGTGCCTGGAGTGTACGCAGGGGGTATGGAAACACCATATATTTT. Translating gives CAWSVRRGYGNTIYF.

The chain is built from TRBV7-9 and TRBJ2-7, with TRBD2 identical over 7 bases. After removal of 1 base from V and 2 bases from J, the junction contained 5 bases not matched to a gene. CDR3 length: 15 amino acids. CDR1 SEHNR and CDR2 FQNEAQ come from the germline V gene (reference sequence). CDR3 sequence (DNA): TGTGCCAGCAGCTTAGAGGCGGGAGTCCCCTACGAGCAGTACTTC. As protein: CASSLEAGVPYEQYF.

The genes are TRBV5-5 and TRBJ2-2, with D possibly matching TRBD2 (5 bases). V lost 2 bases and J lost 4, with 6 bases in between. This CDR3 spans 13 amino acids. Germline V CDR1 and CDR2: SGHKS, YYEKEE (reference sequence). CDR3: CASSFRGTGELFF. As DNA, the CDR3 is TGTGCCAGCAGCTTCCGGGGCACCGGGGAGCTGTTTTTT. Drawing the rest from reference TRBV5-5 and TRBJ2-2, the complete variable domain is DAGVTQSPTHLIKTRGQQVTLRCSPISGHKSVSWYQQVLGQGPQFIFQYYEKEERGRGNFPDRFSARQFPNYSSELNVNALLLGDSALYLCASSFRGTGELFFGEGSRLTVL.

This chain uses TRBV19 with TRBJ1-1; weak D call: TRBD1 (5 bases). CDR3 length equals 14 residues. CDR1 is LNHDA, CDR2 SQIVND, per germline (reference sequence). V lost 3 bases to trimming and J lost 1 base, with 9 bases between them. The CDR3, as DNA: TGTGCCAGTAGTATCTTAACAGGGAACACTGAAGCTTTCTTT. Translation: CASSILTGNTEAFF.

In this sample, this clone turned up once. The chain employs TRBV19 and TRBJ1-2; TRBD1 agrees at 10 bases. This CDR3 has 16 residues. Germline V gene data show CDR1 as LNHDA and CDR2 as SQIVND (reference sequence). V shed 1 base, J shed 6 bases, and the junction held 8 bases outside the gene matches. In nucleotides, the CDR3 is TGTGCCAGTAGTATAGGAGGCTCGGGACAGGGGCATGGCTACACCTTC. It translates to CASSIGGSGQGHGYTF. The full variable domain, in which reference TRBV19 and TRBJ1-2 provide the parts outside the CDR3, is DGGITQSPKYLFRKEGQNVTLSCEQNLNHDAMYWYRQDPGQGLRLIYYSQIVNDFQKGDIAEGYSVSREKKESFPLTVTSAQKNPTAFYLCASSIGGSGQGHGYTFGSGTRLTVV.